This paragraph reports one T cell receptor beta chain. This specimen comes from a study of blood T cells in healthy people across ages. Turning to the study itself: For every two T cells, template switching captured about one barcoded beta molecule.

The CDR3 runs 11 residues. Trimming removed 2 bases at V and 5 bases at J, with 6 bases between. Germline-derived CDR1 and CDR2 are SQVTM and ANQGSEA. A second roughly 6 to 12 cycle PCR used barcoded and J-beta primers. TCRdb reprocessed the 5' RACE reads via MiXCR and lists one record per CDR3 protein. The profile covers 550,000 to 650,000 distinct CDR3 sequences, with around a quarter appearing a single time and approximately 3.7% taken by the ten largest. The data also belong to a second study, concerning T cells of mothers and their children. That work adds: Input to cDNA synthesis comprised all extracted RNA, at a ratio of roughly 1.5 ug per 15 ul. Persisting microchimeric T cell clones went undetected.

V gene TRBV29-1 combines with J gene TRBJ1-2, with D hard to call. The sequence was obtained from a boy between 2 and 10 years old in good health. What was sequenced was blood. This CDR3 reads CSVETGYGYTF. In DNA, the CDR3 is TGCAGCGTTGAAACCGGATATGGCTACACCTTC.